A selection of T cell receptor beta chains follows, all from one sample in a study of control samples from healthy donors and cancer patients. Sequenced by immunoSEQ multiplex PCR; TCRdb stores in-frame clones only, minus some. The profile covers around 30,000 clones, with roughly 92% appearing a single time and under 2% taken by the ten largest. The sequenced sample was PBMCs. The receptors shown here come from a man in his forties with colorectal cancer. Each CDR3 is given with its conserved first and last residue. Fields, in order: J gene, clone size, D gene, V gene, CDR3 protein, CDR3 DNA. D genes are given only for firm matches. Expanded clones get a size class; other rows say once, few or many, or leave the size out.

j_call: TRBJ1-1; clone_size: -; d_call: -; v_call: TRBV6-5; cdr3_aa: CASTTERRRNTEAFF; cdr3_nt: TGTGCCAGCACCACGGAAAGGAGACGGAACACTGAAGCTTTCTTT
j_call: TRBJ1-4; clone_size: -; d_call: -; v_call: TRBV5-1; cdr3_aa: CASSLDPLGGTNEKLFF; cdr3_nt: TGCGCCAGCAGCTTGGACCCCCTAGGGGGAACTAATGAAAAACTGTTTTTT
j_call: TRBJ2-7; clone_size: -; d_call: -; v_call: TRBV5-4; cdr3_aa: CASSWDPRYEQYF; cdr3_nt: TGTGCCAGCAGCTGGGACCCCAGGTACGAGCAGTACTTC
j_call: TRBJ2-7; clone_size: -; d_call: TRBD2; v_call: TRBV7-9; cdr3_aa: CASSANRDQRGGQYEQYF; cdr3_nt: TGTGCCAGCAGCGCTAACAGGGACCAGCGGGGGGGACAATACGAGCAGTACTTC
j_call: TRBJ1-2; clone_size: few; d_call: TRBD1; v_call: TRBV7-3; cdr3_aa: CASSPRDSAGYTF; cdr3_nt: TGTGCCAGCAGCCCCCGGGACAGTGCTGGCTACACCTTC
j_call: TRBJ1-6; clone_size: -; d_call: -; v_call: TRBV9; cdr3_aa: CASSVAQSSYNSPLHF; cdr3_nt: TGTGCCAGCAGCGTAGCTCAGAGCTCCTATAATTCACCCCTCCACTTT
j_call: TRBJ1-2; clone_size: -; d_call: -; v_call: TRBV5-1; cdr3_aa: CASSPPGLNYGYTF; cdr3_nt: TGCGCCAGCAGTCCTCCGGGACTAAACTATGGCTACACCTTC
j_call: TRBJ2-1; clone_size: -; d_call: TRBD2; v_call: TRBV7-8; cdr3_aa: CASSRAQRGASIVEQFF; cdr3_nt: TGTGCCAGCAGCCGAGCCCAGCGGGGGGCCTCAATTGTTGAGCAGTTCTTC
j_call: TRBJ2-5; clone_size: once; d_call: TRBD1; v_call: TRBV15; cdr3_aa: CATSRGTGALFGETQYF; cdr3_nt: TGTGCCACCAGCAGAGGGACAGGGGCTCTATTCGGGGAGACCCAGTACTTC
j_call: TRBJ1-3; clone_size: -; d_call: -; v_call: TRBV5-1; cdr3_aa: CASSLDGSGNTIYF; cdr3_nt: TGCGCCAGCAGCTTGGACGGCTCTGGAAACACCATATATTTT
j_call: TRBJ2-7; clone_size: -; d_call: TRBD1; v_call: TRBV18; cdr3_aa: CASSPTGNSYEQYF; cdr3_nt: TGTGCCAGCTCACCGACAGGGAACTCCTACGAGCAGTACTTC
j_call: TRBJ2-3; clone_size: -; d_call: TRBD2; v_call: TRBV19; cdr3_aa: CASSPPRGGGADTQYF; cdr3_nt: TGTGCCAGTAGTCCCCCCAGGGGCGGGGGGGCCGATACGCAGTATTTT
j_call: TRBJ1-1; clone_size: -; d_call: TRBD1; v_call: TRBV7-3; cdr3_aa: CASSGRQGIGTEAFF; cdr3_nt: TGTGCCAGCAGCGGAAGACAGGGGATTGGGACTGAAGCTTTCTTT
j_call: TRBJ2-3; clone_size: -; d_call: -; v_call: TRBV18; cdr3_aa: CASSSRGSTDTQYF; cdr3_nt: TGTGCCAGCTCATCCCGGGGTAGCACAGATACGCAGTATTTT
j_call: TRBJ2-3; clone_size: -; d_call: TRBD2; v_call: TRBV4-2; cdr3_aa: CASSLSERGAGADTQYF; cdr3_nt: TGTGCCAGCAGCCTATCAGAGCGGGGGGCGGGCGCAGATACGCAGTATTTT
j_call: TRBJ1-4; clone_size: -; d_call: -; v_call: TRBV11-3; cdr3_aa: CASSLRAANEKLFF; cdr3_nt: TGTGCCAGCAGCTTAAGGGCGGCTAATGAAAAACTGTTTTTT
j_call: TRBJ1-1; clone_size: -; d_call: -; v_call: TRBV11-2; cdr3_aa: CASSRLRGIGTEAFF; cdr3_nt: TGTGCCAGCAGCCGTTTACGGGGGATAGGCACTGAAGCTTTCTTT
j_call: TRBJ2-5; clone_size: -; d_call: -; v_call: TRBV5-1; cdr3_aa: CASSFEGAAQTQYF; cdr3_nt: TGCGCCAGCAGCTTCGAAGGAGCGGCCCAGACCCAGTACTTC
j_call: TRBJ2-3; clone_size: -; d_call: -; v_call: TRBV21-1; cdr3_aa: CASSKVILAGDKWTSTDTQYF; cdr3_nt: TGTGCCAGCAGCAAAGTGATCCTAGCGGGGGACAAATGGACTAGCACAGATACGCAGTATTTT
j_call: TRBJ1-5; clone_size: -; d_call: -; v_call: TRBV6-5; cdr3_aa: CASSLDGPGQPQHF; cdr3_nt: TGTGCCAGCAGTCTTGACGGGCCCGGGCAGCCCCAGCATTTT
j_call: TRBJ2-2; clone_size: -; d_call: TRBD2; v_call: TRBV27; cdr3_aa: CASSFRTLAGGITGELFF; cdr3_nt: TGTGCCAGCAGTTTTCGTACGTTAGCGGGGGGGATCACCGGGGAGCTGTTTTTT
j_call: TRBJ1-5; clone_size: -; d_call: -; v_call: TRBV19; cdr3_aa: CASMRYQPQHF; cdr3_nt: TGTGCCAGTATGAGGTATCAGCCCCAGCATTTT